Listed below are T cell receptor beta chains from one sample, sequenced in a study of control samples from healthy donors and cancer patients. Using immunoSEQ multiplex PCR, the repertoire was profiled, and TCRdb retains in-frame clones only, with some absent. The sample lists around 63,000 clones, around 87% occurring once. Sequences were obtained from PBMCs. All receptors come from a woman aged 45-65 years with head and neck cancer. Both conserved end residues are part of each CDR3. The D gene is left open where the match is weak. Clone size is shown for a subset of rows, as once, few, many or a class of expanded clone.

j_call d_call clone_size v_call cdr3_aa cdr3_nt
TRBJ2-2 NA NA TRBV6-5 CASSRPGFSGELFF TGTGCCAGCAGCAGACCAGGGTTTTCCGGGGAGCTGTTTTTT
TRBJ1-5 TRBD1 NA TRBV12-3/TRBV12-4 CASSRDRDQPQHF TGTGCCAGCAGTCGGGACAGGGATCAGCCCCAGCATTTT
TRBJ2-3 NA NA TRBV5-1 CASSPYRTSSTDTQYF TGCGCCAGCAGCCCGTACAGGACCTCTAGCACAGATACGCAGTATTTT
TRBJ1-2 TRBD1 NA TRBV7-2 CASSLTDRGLGYTF TGTGCCAGCAGCTTGACAGACAGGGGGCTTGGCTACACCTTC
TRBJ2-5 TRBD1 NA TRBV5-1 CASSLGGTGGETQYF TGCGCCAGCAGCTTGGGTGGGACAGGTGGAGAGACCCAGTACTTC
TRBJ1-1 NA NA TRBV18 CASSPREGNTEAFF TGTGCCAGCTCACCCAGGGAAGGGAACACTGAAGCTTTCTTT
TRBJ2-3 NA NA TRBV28 CASSSRGREHPSTDTQYF TGTGCCAGCAGCTCGCGGGGACGAGAGCATCCTAGCACAGATACGCAGTATTTT
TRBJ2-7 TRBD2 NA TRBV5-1 CASSSLAGGTYEQYF TGCGCCAGCAGCTCCCTAGCGGGGGGTACCTACGAGCAGTACTTC
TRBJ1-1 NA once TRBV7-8 CASSLGSGRTEAFF TGTGCCAGCAGCTTAGGGTCAGGGAGAACTGAAGCTTTCTTT
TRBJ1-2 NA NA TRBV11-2 CASSFPRGVGYGYTF TGTGCCAGCAGCTTTCCACGAGGGGTGGGCTATGGCTACACCTTC
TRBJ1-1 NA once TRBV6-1 CASSEARTSTEAFF TGTGCCAGCAGTGAAGCGCGGACCAGCACTGAAGCTTTCTTT
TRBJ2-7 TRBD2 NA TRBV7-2 CASSSVAGGLTYEQYF TGTGCCAGCAGCTCCGTAGCGGGGGGACTAACCTACGAGCAGTACTTC
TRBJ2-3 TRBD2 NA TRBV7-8 CASSLVAGLTTDTQYF TGTGCCAGCAGCTTAGTAGCGGGGCTCACAACAGATACGCAGTATTTT
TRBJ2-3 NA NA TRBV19 CASSIEGGRTDTQYF TGTGCCAGTAGTATAGAAGGAGGTAGGACAGATACGCAGTATTTT
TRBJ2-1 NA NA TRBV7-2 CASSVSWEQFF TGTGCCAGCAGCGTGAGCTGGGAGCAGTTCTTC
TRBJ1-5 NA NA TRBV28 CASRTGLNQPQHF TGTGCCAGCAGAACAGGGCTGAATCAGCCCCAGCATTTT
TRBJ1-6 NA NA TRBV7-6 CASSPLVGAITGGNSPLHF TGTGCCAGCAGTCCTTTAGTCGGCGCGATTACTGGTGGGAATTCACCCCTCCACTTT
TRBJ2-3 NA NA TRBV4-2 CASSQDSETATDTQYF TGTGCCAGCAGCCAAGATAGTGAGACTGCCACAGATACGCAGTATTTT
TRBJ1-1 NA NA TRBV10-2 CASRAGRTEAFF TGCGCCAGCAGAGCGGGGAGGACTGAAGCTTTCTTT
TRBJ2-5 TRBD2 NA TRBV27 CASSPYGRGAETQYF TGTGCCAGCAGTCCCTACGGGCGGGGGGCAGAGACCCAGTACTTC
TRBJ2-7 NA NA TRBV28 CASRFPRAPYEQYF TGTGCCAGCAGGTTCCCTAGGGCCCCCTACGAGCAGTACTTC
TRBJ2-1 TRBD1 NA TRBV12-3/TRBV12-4 CASRTGRDEQFF TGTGCCAGCCGGACAGGCAGGGATGAGCAGTTCTTC
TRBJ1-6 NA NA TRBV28 CASTPGGISSPLHF TGTGCCAGCACCCCGGGGGGAATATCTTCACCCCTCCACTTT
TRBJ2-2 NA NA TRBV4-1 CASSHITGELFF TGCGCCAGCAGCCATATAACCGGGGAGCTGTTTTTT
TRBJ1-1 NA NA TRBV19 CASSIGAVRLNTEAFF TGTGCCAGTAGTATAGGGGCTGTCCGATTGAACACTGAAGCTTTCTTT
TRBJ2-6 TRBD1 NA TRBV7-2 CASSLRDRGPPGANVLTF TGTGCCAGCAGCTTAAGGGACAGAGGGCCTCCTGGGGCCAACGTCCTGACTTTC
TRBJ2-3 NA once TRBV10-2 CASSDRIRAIPGTDTQYF TGCGCCAGCAGTGATAGGATTAGGGCCATCCCTGGCACAGATACGCAGTATTTT
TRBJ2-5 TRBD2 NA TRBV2 CASSSFYGGEETQYF TGTGCCAGCAGTAGTTTCTATGGGGGGGAAGAGACCCAGTACTTC
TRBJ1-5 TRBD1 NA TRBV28 CASSFRQGRSQPQHF TGTGCCAGCAGTTTTCGACAGGGGCGGAGTCAGCCCCAGCATTTT
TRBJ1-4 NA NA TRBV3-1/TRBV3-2 CASSQSGLANEKLFF TGTGCCAGCAGCCAGTCAGGGTTAGCTAATGAAAAACTGTTTTTT
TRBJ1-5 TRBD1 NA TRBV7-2 CASSLTGGAGQPQHF TGTGCCAGCAGCCTGACAGGGGGCGCAGGTCAGCCCCAGCATTTT
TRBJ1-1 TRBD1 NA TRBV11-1 CASSSGTGMGTEAFF TGTGCCAGCAGCTCCGGGACAGGGATGGGCACTGAAGCTTTCTTT
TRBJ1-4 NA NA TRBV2 CASRASGSWNEKLFF TGTGCCAGCAGAGCATCAGGGTCTTGGAATGAAAAACTGTTTTTT
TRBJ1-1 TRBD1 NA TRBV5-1 CASSLAVGGSPMNTEAFF TGCGCCAGCAGCTTGGCGGTAGGGGGCTCTCCCATGAACACTGAAGCTTTCTTT
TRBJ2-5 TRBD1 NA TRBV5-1 CASSTGQGALETQYF TGCGCCAGCAGCACGGGACAGGGGGCTCTCGAGACCCAGTACTTC
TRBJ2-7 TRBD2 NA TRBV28 CASSPPPGLAAYEQYF TGTGCCAGCAGTCCACCCCCGGGACTAGCGGCCTACGAGCAGTACTTC
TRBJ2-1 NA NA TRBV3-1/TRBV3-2 CASSPSLGGANEQFF TGTGCCAGCAGCCCTTCGTTAGGGGGGGCCAATGAGCAGTTCTTC
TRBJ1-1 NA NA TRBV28 CATRGQPEAFF TGTGCCACTCGAGGACAGCCTGAAGCTTTCTTT
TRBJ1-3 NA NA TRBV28 CASSFLTLSGNTIYF TGTGCCAGCAGTTTTCTGACCCTCTCTGGAAACACCATATATTTT
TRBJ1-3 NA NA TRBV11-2 CASAIGTGGGNTIYF TGTGCCAGCGCCATCGGTACGGGAGGAGGAAACACCATATATTTT
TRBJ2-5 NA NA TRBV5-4 CASSLMGKQETQYF TGTGCCAGCAGTCTGATGGGGAAGCAAGAGACCCAGTACTTC
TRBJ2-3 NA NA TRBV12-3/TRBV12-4 CASKFSTDTQYF TGTGCCAGCAAATTCAGCACAGATACGCAGTATTTT
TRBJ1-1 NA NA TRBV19 CASSIIGGTEAFF TGTGCCAGTAGTATCATCGGGGGGACTGAAGCTTTCTTT
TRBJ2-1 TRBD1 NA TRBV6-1 CASSRDSYNEQFF TGTGCCAGCAGTCGGGACAGCTACAATGAGCAGTTCTTC
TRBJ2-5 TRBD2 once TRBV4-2 CASSQDLGLAGGHKYF TGTGCCAGCAGCCAAGATCTGGGACTAGCGGGGGGGCATAAGTACTTC
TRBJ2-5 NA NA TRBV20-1 CSAGQQETQYF TGCAGTGCTGGGCAACAAGAGACCCAGTACTTC
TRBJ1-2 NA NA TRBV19 CASSSDITRGYTF TGTGCCAGTAGTTCCGACATTACCAGGGGCTACACCTTC
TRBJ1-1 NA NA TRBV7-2 CASSLGGGISAEAFF TGTGCCAGCAGCTTAGGGGGGGGTATTTCGGCTGAAGCTTTCTTT
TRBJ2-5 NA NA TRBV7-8 CASSFTLDKSHIPMAREETQYF TGTGCCAGCAGCTTTACGTTGGACAAGTCCCACATACCTATGGCCCGCGAAGAGACCCAGTACTTC
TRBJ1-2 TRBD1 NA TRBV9 CASSAPAGQGNVNYGYTF TGTGCCAGCAGCGCGCCGGCGGGACAGGGGAATGTTAACTATGGCTACACCTTC
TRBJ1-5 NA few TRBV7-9 CASSFSNQPQHF TGTGCCAGCAGCTTTAGCAATCAGCCCCAGCATTTT
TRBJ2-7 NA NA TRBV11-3 CASSSSGVRDEQYF TGTGCCAGCAGCTCCTCAGGGGTTCGGGACGAGCAGTACTTC